The TCR beta chain under discussion was sequenced for a study of blood T cell repertoires in COVID-19. The CDR3 totals 13 residues. Trimming left V 9 bases short and J 8 bases short, with 19 bases between. Germline CDR1 MDHEN, CDR2 SYDVKM. TCRdb keeps only in-frame clones here, not all; method: immunoSEQ multiplex PCR. Among about 160,000 clones listed, approximately 85% were seen once. The rearrangement uses TRBV28 and TRBJ1-2; D call uncertain. This receptor was taken from an elderly man with COVID-19, enrolled during active disease. The specimen was peripheral blood. CDR3 region: CASSSEGARGYTF. The DNA of the CDR3 is TGTGCCAGTTCGTCGGAGGGTGCCCGGGGCTACACCTTC.